Listed here are 17 T cell receptor beta chains from one sample, sequenced in a study of T-cell memory formation after mild COVID-19. TCRdb reanalysed the 5' RACE reads using MiXCR and keeps one entry per CDR3 protein. The profile shows 350,000 to 450,000 distinct CDR3 sequences, 20% to 25% of them singletons. Sequences were obtained from PBMCs or a T cell subset sorted from them (not recorded which). These receptors originate from an adult woman who had mild COVID-19 (a few samples of this study predate the infection). Cell type and time point are not known.

The chain has TRBV4-1 and TRBJ1-5, with 9 positions matching TRBD1. The CDR3 has 18 residues. V lost 3 bases, J lost 1 base, and 10 bases stayed unmatched. Germline CDR1 reads MGHRA; CDR2 reads YSYEKL. CDR3 bases: TGCGCCAGCAGCCACCCGTCCGGGACAGGGCAGAGCAATCAGCCCCAGCATTTT. Its protein is CASSHPSGTGQSNQPQHF.

The chain joins TRBV5-1 to TRBJ1-2; no clear D gene. This CDR3 has 14 amino acids. V dropped 5 bases and J dropped 2 bases, with 13 bases sitting between them. Germline V gene lookup returns CDR1 SGHRS and CDR2 YFSETQ. The CDR3 spells CASRPEQSNYGYTF. As DNA, the CDR3 is TGCGCCAGCAGGCCCGAACAGTCGAACTATGGCTACACCTTC.

The chain uses TRBV7-2 and TRBJ1-2; maybe TRBD1 (5 bases). CDR1 and CDR2 from the germline V gene are SGHTA and FQGNSA. This CDR3 region has 14 residues. Trimming took off 5 bases at V and 2 bases at J, with 12 bases between the two ends. In DNA form, the CDR3 reads TGTGCCAGCAGCCCCCAGGGCGTGAACTATGGCTACACCTTC. Encoded protein: CASSPQGVNYGYTF.

A few counts support this clonotype. V is TRBV7-9 and J is TRBJ2-7, with TRBD2 matching over 14 bases. Trimming removed 5 bases from V and 8 bases from J; junction bases left unmatched: 2. The CDR3 contains 13 residues. Germline V gives CDR1 SEHNR, CDR2 FQNEAQ (reference sequence). For the CDR3, the DNA is TGTGCCAGCAGCGGGACTAGCGGGAGCAAGCAGTACTTC. Protein: CASSGTSGSKQYF.

Only a few counts were recorded for this clonotype. J is TRBJ2-2 and V is TRBV10-3, with a weak D call TRBD1 (7 bases). CDR3 length: 16 residues. V lost 2 bases and J 2 bases, leaving 12 bases between the germline ends. Germline assignment: CDR1 ENHRY and CDR2 SYGVKD. CDR3 loop: CAISEQGGFNTGELFF. CDR3 DNA: TGTGCCATCAGTGAGCAGGGGGGATTCAACACCGGGGAGCTGTTTTTT.

The V and J genes are TRBV18 and TRBJ2-3; no clear D. V lost 3 bases and J lost 2, with 6 bases in between. Germline V gene lookup returns CDR1 KGHSH and CDR2 LQKENI. The CDR3 contains 13 residues. This CDR3 is CASSPTATDTQYF. The DNA for the CDR3 is TGTGCCAGCTCACCCACGGCCACAGATACGCAGTATTTT.

A single count supports this clonotype. The chain couples TRBV29-1 to TRBJ1-6; 7 bases align to TRBD1. The germline V gene has CDR1 SQVTM and CDR2 ANQGSEA. The trim removed 3 bases at V and 17 bases at J, leaving 10 bases unmatched. The CDR3 consists of 12 residues. The CDR3 protein is CSVDPGDGQVHF. In DNA form, the CDR3 reads TGCAGCGTTGATCCTGGGGACGGACAGGTCCACTTT.

The genes are TRBV7-9 and TRBJ2-1, with a possible D match to TRBD2 (6 bases). The V end lost 5 bases, the J end lost 5 bases, and 13 bases lay between the germline ends. This CDR3 has 14 amino acids. From germline, CDR1 is SEHNR and CDR2 FQNEAQ (reference sequence). The CDR3 sequence is CASSPSGLHNEQFF. CDR3 coding DNA: TGTGCCAGCAGCCCCAGCGGGCTCCACAATGAGCAGTTCTTC.

The genes are TRBV4-1 and TRBJ2-3; D gene uncertain. Deletions cut 4 bases from V and 1 base from J, with 9 bases between. Germline CDR1 reads MGHRA; CDR2 reads YSYEKL. This CDR3 region has 14 residues. CDR3 sequence reads: CASSLNMGTDTQYF. The CDR3 DNA reads TGCGCCAGCAGCCTAAATATGGGCACAGATACGCAGTATTTT.

This clonotype has a count of ten or more. An end of the junction does not agree with germline; a read error may underlie this. This sequence joins TRBV5-1 and TRBJ2-5; D call uncertain. CDR3 length: 11 amino acids. Germline V CDR1 and CDR2: SGHRS, YFSETQ. The CDR3 protein is CASSLLETQYF. CDR3 nucleotide sequence: TGTGCCAGCAGCTTATTGGAGACCCAGTACTTC.

V and J are TRBV7-9 and TRBJ1-4, with TRBD1 as a possible D gene (5 bases). Looked up from germline, CDR1 is SEHNR and CDR2 is FQNEAQ (reference sequence). V lost 5 bases and J 2 bases, leaving 15 bases between the germline ends. The CDR3 runs to 16 residues. The CDR3 bases are TGTGCCAGCAGCCCCGGGGCCATCCGCACTAATGAAAAACTGTTTTTT. This encodes CASSPGAIRTNEKLFF.

This clonotype was found a few times. This sequence joins TRBV11-2 and TRBJ2-1, with 10 positions matching TRBD2. The trim removed 5 bases at V and 9 bases at J, leaving 10 bases unmatched. CDR3 length equals 15 residues. Germline loops: CDR1 SGHAT, CDR2 FQNNGV. DNA of the CDR3: TGTGCCAGCAGCCAGACTAGCGGGTATATGGGTGAGCAGTTCTTC. It encodes CASSQTSGYMGEQFF.

This clonotype has a handful of counts. The chain recombines TRBV7-9 with TRBJ2-3, with a possible D match to TRBD1 (6 bases). This CDR3 has 15 amino acids. CDR1 and CDR2 from the germline V gene are SEHNR and FQNEAQ (reference sequence). Between the trimmed V and J ends, which lost 3 bases and 4 bases, there was a span of 14 bases. The CDR3 DNA reads as TGTGCCAGCAGCTTCATTGACAGGAATGCAGATACGCAGTATTTT. Its protein is CASSFIDRNADTQYF.

In this sample, this clonotype turned up a few times. The V call is TRBV7-6, the J call TRBJ2-7; 8 nucleotides line up with TRBD2. Per the germline V gene, CDR1 is SGHVS and CDR2 is FNYEAQ. V lost 5 bases to trimming and J lost 4 bases; unmatched junction nucleotides: 22. CDR3 length: 19 residues. The CDR3 here is CASSPRRRGGEYGNYEQYF. The CDR3 DNA reads TGTGCCAGCAGCCCCCGGCGTCGGGGGGGGGAGTACGGGAATTACGAGCAGTACTTC.

V usage is TRBV18 and J usage is TRBJ2-7; 10 bases are shared with TRBD2. After removal of 0 bases from V and 5 bases from J, the junction contained 7 bases not matched to a gene. The CDR3 is 16 residues long. CDR1 and CDR2 from the germline V gene are KGHSH and LQKENI. CDR3 nucleotide sequence: TGTGCCAGCTCACCACCGGGACTAGCGACCCCCAACGAGCAGTACTTC. It translates to CASSPPGLATPNEQYF.

V gene TRBV6-5 combines with J gene TRBJ1-1; no clear D. V dropped 6 bases and J dropped 0 bases, with 5 bases sitting between them. CDR3 size: 12 residues. The V gene's germline CDR1 is MNHEY and CDR2 SVGAGI. In DNA, the CDR3 is TGTGCCAGCAGAAATATGAACACTGAAGCTTTCTTT. Translation gives CASRNMNTEAFF.

V gene TRBV20-1 combines with J gene TRBJ1-1; D unresolved. Germline CDR1 reads DFQATT; CDR2 reads SNEGSKA (reference sequence). The CDR3 runs to 17 residues. The CDR3 region is CSASGSGRQAGNTEAFF. In DNA form, the CDR3 reads TGCAGCGCTTCAGGTTCGGGCCGCCAAGCGGGGAACACTGAAGCTTTCTTT.